The following is a T cell receptor (beta chain) sequence with its context. Per the original methods: From reference gene primer amplification, estimates of nucleated cell counts were derived. Only in-frame clones appear in the TCRdb table, and some are missing; sequencing was by immunoSEQ multiplex PCR. V, J and clone size were drawn from that table, and D and trimming were deduced from the DNA. The table includes 110,000 or so clones, 85% detected once. This specimen belongs to a study of blood T cell repertoires in COVID-19. Study as a whole: The United States, Italy and Spain were the sources of the acute and convalescent COVID-19 samples. T cells, B-cell-depleted T cells, or PBMCs provided the cDNA or gDNA that served as material.

The sample consisted of peripheral blood. The receptor comes from a human donor in a cohort sampled during active COVID-19.

The CDR3 reads CASSLAEGGGTDTQYF. The CDR3 DNA sequence: TGTGCCAGCAGCTTAGCGGAGGGGGGGGGAACAGATACGCAGTATTTT. The rearrangement uses TRBV11-2 and TRBJ2-3; perhaps TRBD2 as D (7 bases). Deletions cut 1 base from V and 3 bases from J, with 14 bases between. In germline, CDR1 is SGHAT, CDR2 FQNNGV. The CDR3 covers 16 residues.